This T cell receptor beta chain was recovered during a study of CD8+ T cells in alopecia areata. Extraction of RNA preceded its reverse transcription into cDNA, which served as the sequencing template. The method was immunoSEQ multiplex PCR; TCRdb's version includes in-frame clones alone and lacks a portion of them. The table has around 100,000 clones, about three fifths seen once; the top ten hold roughly 17%. This sample's treatment: oral pan-JAK inhibitor, 5-10 mg twice daily. V shed 1 base and J shed 2 bases, with 4 bases lying between them. Germline CDR1 reads MRHNA; CDR2 reads SNTAGT. The CDR3 extends over 13 amino acids.

The J gene is TRBJ2-3, the V gene TRBV6-4, with no clear D. The sequences come from CD8+ T cells sorted from blood, collected at approximately week 55, from a patient treated with tofacitinib. This clonotype originated in a human donor with alopecia areata. As DNA, the CDR3 is TGTGCCAGCAGTGACTTGCCCACAGATACGCAGTATTTT. Amino acids: CASSDLPTDTQYF.